One sample yielded the 5 T cell receptor beta chains listed below, sequenced in a study of neurological immune-mediated disorders. Described time point: longitudinal time-point 2. Using its own MiXCR run on the 5' RACE reads, TCRdb lists one record per CDR3 protein. The sample shows roughly 60,000 distinct CDR3 sequences, more than 7.5% of them seen only once. Sequencing was done on a sample of PBMCs. The receptors were gathered from a man aged 30-40 years in good health.

This clonotype occurred many times. V and J are TRBV5-5 and TRBJ2-7, with 9 bases that match TRBD1. The V segment lost 6 bases and the J segment 4 bases; nucleotides outside the gene matches: 8. The CDR3 has 14 residues. CDR1 and CDR2 from the germline V gene are SGHKS and YYEKEE (reference sequence). The DNA for the CDR3 is TGTGCCAGCACTAGACAACAGGGGGCTTACGAGCAGTACTTC. As protein: CASTRQQGAYEQYF. Full variable domain (rest looked up from reference TRBV5-5 and TRBJ2-7): DAGVTQSPTHLIKTRGQQVTLRCSPISGHKSVSWYQQVLGQGPQFIFQYYEKEERGRGNFPDRFSARQFPNYSSELNVNALLLGDSALYLCASTRQQGAYEQYFGPGTRLTVT.

This clonotype was observed at least ten times. V and J are TRBV12-3 or TRBV12-4 and TRBJ2-3; D may be TRBD1 (5 bases). The CDR3 spans 13 residues. Trimming removed 5 bases from V and 5 bases from J, with 11 bases in between. CDR3 DNA sequence: TGTGCCAGCAGTCACACCCAGGGAGATACGCAGTATTTT. Translated, it gives CASSHTQGDTQYF.

Many counts were recorded for this clonotype. The rearrangement links TRBV5-1 to TRBJ2-5; 7 bases are shared with TRBD1. V shed 3 bases and J 1 base; nucleotides not matched to a gene: 6. Germline values: CDR1 SGHRS, CDR2 YFSETQ. CDR3 length: 15 amino acids. Written as DNA, the CDR3 is TGCGCCAGCAGCTCCTCCGGGACAGTCCAAGAGACCCAGTACTTC. This codes for CASSSSGTVQETQYF.

About this clonotype: This could be a read error, since a much larger clone is one nucleotide away. The gene calls are TRBV25-1 and TRBJ2-3, with 15 bases matching TRBD2. There are 17 residues in the CDR3. V was clipped by 8 bases and J by 5 bases; unmatched bases: 11. The germline V gene has CDR1 MGHDK and CDR2 SYGVNS. The CDR3 DNA sequence: TGTGCCAGCTCTGGACTAGCGGGAGGGCGAAGGGTAGATACGCAGTATTTT. As protein: CASSGLAGGRRVDTQYF.

This clonotype was detected many times. This chain joins TRBV10-3 and TRBJ1-5; unclear D gene. The germline CDR1 and CDR2 sequences are ENHRY and SYGVKD. Deletions cut 8 bases from V and 4 bases from J, with 12 bases between. This CDR3 has 13 amino acids. This chain's CDR3 is CAIASAQNQPQHF. In DNA form, the CDR3 reads TGTGCCATCGCCTCGGCCCAAAATCAGCCCCAGCATTTT.